This entry is about one T cell receptor (beta chain). Its antigen is unidentified. The data were obtained in a study of T cells in Graves' hyperthyroidism and ophthalmopathy. Study-level information: Peripheral blood specimens were obtained at initial diagnosis, prior to any treatment.

Using RNA transcripts as the source, TCR beta CDR3 regions were amplified. During a first-round RT-PCR of the TCR CDR3, the HTBI primer set was used. TCRdb redid the calling of the multiplex PCR reads with MiXCR, one entry per CDR3 protein. The sample lists 490,000 or so distinct CDR3 sequences; 15% to 20% were seen once. In the ophthalmopathy cohort, Clinical Activity Score was at least 3, NOSPECS grade at least 4, and duration under 3 months. Roughly 9.1 ml of fresh peripheral blood supplied the PBMCs. Findings and caveats of the study: A model of 13 V-J features distinguished ophthalmopathy from stable hyperthyroidism.

The CDR3 length is 15 residues. Germline V gene lookup returns CDR1 SGHVS and CDR2 FNYEAQ. V lost 5 bases and J lost 0; bases outside the gene matches: 3. This clonotype was sampled from a man in his forties with Graves' ophthalmopathy. The J gene is TRBJ1-4, the V gene TRBV7-6, with 7 bases that match TRBD1. Sequencing input: blood. CDR3 sequence reads: CASSPGTATNEKLFF. The CDR3 nucleotides read TGTGCCAGCAGCCCGGGGACAGCAACTAATGAAAAACTGTTTTTT.